These T cell receptor beta chains were read from a single sample in a study of T cell changes during pregnancy in multiple sclerosis. The repertoire was sequenced with immunoSEQ multiplex PCR; TCRdb's copy has only in-frame clones and lacks some. The top ten clones hold under 2% of a sample with over 55,000 clones, 93% of them seen once. The starting material was peripheral blood, obtained after pregnancy. These receptors were obtained from a female donor with multiple sclerosis, enrolled in a pregnancy study. Each CDR3 is given with its conserved first and last residue. A D gene is named only where the DNA matches it firmly. Size is omitted from some rows. Given values are once, few, many or a class for expanded clones.

d_call	v_call	j_call	clone_size	cdr3_aa	cdr3_nt
TRBD2	TRBV7-2	TRBJ2-1	-	CASSSGTSGSIVEQFF	TGTGCCAGCAGCTCTGGGACTAGCGGGAGCATTGTTGAGCAGTTCTTC
TRBD1	TRBV28	TRBJ2-3	-	CASSSGGMGDTQYF	TGTGCCAGCAGCTCAGGGGGAATGGGAGATACGCAGTATTTT
TRBD1	TRBV27	TRBJ1-1	-	CASSWTGNTEAFF	TGTGCCAGCAGCTGGACAGGGAACACTGAAGCTTTCTTT
TRBD1	TRBV28	TRBJ2-5	-	CASSPGQGIGETQYF	TGTGCCAGCAGTCCGGGACAGGGAATCGGGGAGACCCAGTACTTC
TRBD2	TRBV19	TRBJ2-3	-	CASSLGLAVTDTQYF	TGTGCCAGTAGCCTAGGACTAGCGGTCACAGATACGCAGTATTTT
-	TRBV5-1	TRBJ2-5	-	CASSLYSRAQETQYF	TGCGCCAGCAGCTTGTACAGCAGGGCCCAAGAGACCCAGTACTTC
-	TRBV30	TRBJ2-5	-	CAWRSVRAPKETQYF	TGTGCCTGGAGGTCAGTCAGGGCCCCCAAGGAGACCCAGTACTTC
-	TRBV6-1	TRBJ2-7	-	CASSDYEQYF	TGTGCCAGCTCAGATTACGAGCAGTACTTC
-	TRBV19	TRBJ2-1	-	CASSFGLSWTKINEQFF	TGTGCCAGTAGCTTTGGGCTTTCTTGGACTAAAATCAATGAGCAGTTCTTC
-	TRBV7-3	TRBJ2-2	-	CASSSTANTGELFF	TGTGCCAGCAGCTCGACAGCGAACACCGGGGAGCTGTTTTTT
TRBD2	TRBV29-1	TRBJ2-7	-	CSVFLGGDEQYF	TGCAGCGTGTTCCTGGGAGGGGACGAGCAGTACTTC
-	TRBV28	TRBJ2-7	-	CASSFGLYEQYF	TGTGCCAGCAGTTTTGGGCTCTACGAGCAGTACTTC
TRBD2	TRBV5-6	TRBJ2-7	-	CASSLGYRATSGKDEQYF	TGTGCCAGCAGCTTGGGGTATAGGGCCACTAGCGGGAAGGACGAGCAGTACTTC
-	TRBV6-5	TRBJ1-2	-	CASINAGGKYGYTF	TGTGCCAGCATAAACGCCGGGGGGAAATATGGCTACACCTTC
-	TRBV28	TRBJ2-5	-	CASSLDKETQYF	TGTGCCAGCAGTTTGGACAAAGAGACCCAGTACTTC
TRBD1	TRBV18	TRBJ2-5	-	CASSTRTGRQETQYF	TGTGCCAGCTCAACCCGGACAGGGAGGCAAGAGACCCAGTACTTC
TRBD2	TRBV19	TRBJ2-1	many	CASSRGTSGSDEQFF	TGTGCCAGTAGTCGGGGGACTAGCGGGAGCGATGAGCAGTTCTTC
-	TRBV27	TRBJ2-1	-	CASTSWQNYNEQFF	TGTGCCAGCACCTCCTGGCAGAACTACAATGAGCAGTTCTTC
TRBD1	TRBV5-1	TRBJ2-3	-	CASSPGQGKEDTQYF	TGCGCCAGCAGCCCGGGACAGGGAAAAGAAGATACGCAGTATTTT
-	TRBV21-1	TRBJ2-1	-	CASSRSLAGLGHSYNEQFF	TGTGCCAGCAGCAGATCATTAGCGGGACTTGGGCACTCCTACAATGAGCAGTTCTTC
TRBD2	TRBV19	TRBJ2-5	-	CASSEVLGLAETQYF	TGTGCCAGTAGTGAGGTTTTGGGACTAGCGGAAACCCAGTACTTC
TRBD1	TRBV13	TRBJ1-1	few	CASSRDRGLNTEAFF	TGTGCCAGCAGCAGAGACAGGGGGCTGAACACTGAAGCTTTCTTT
-	TRBV6-5	TRBJ1-2	-	CASRRQGTDYGYTF	TGTGCCAGCAGAAGACAAGGAACGGACTATGGCTACACCTTC
-	TRBV19	TRBJ2-1	-	CASSISNEQFF	TGTGCCAGTAGTATCAGCAATGAGCAGTTCTTC
TRBD1	TRBV5-1	TRBJ2-1	-	CASSAGGNEQFF	TGCGCCAGCTCGGCAGGGGGCAATGAGCAGTTCTTC
TRBD1	TRBV10-3	TRBJ2-1	-	CAISEGGGTIDYNEQFF	TGTGCCATCAGTGAAGGGGGCGGTACAATAGATTACAATGAGCAGTTCTTC
TRBD2	TRBV7-9	TRBJ2-7	-	CASSSLAGYEQYF	TGTGCCAGCAGCTCATTAGCGGGATACGAGCAGTACTTC
-	TRBV5-4	TRBJ2-7	-	CASSLGVGAREQYF	TGTGCCAGCAGCTTGGGGGTGGGCGCCCGGGAGCAGTACTTC
TRBD2	TRBV7-2	TRBJ2-3	-	CASSLAMAGGPADTQYF	TGTGCCAGCAGCTTAGCGATGGCGGGAGGGCCTGCAGATACGCAGTATTTT
TRBD2	TRBV11-3	TRBJ2-1	-	CASSSGTSGRVYEQFF	TGTGCCAGCAGCTCTGGAACTAGCGGGAGGGTCTATGAGCAGTTCTTC
TRBD2	TRBV5-5	TRBJ2-1	-	CASLTSGRPHEQFF	TGTGCCAGCCTAACTAGCGGGAGGCCCCATGAGCAGTTCTTC
-	TRBV9	TRBJ2-5	once	CASSEGDPRGTQYF	TGTGCCAGCAGCGAGGGGGACCCCCGGGGGACCCAGTACTTC
-	TRBV6-4	TRBJ2-3	-	CASSERLADTQYF	TGTGCCAGCAGTGAGCGACTAGCAGATACGCAGTATTTT
-	TRBV11-3	TRBJ1-1	once	CASSPLLGGKVTEAFF	TGTGCCAGCAGCCCCCTTCTCGGGGGTAAGGTCACTGAAGCTTTCTTT
TRBD2	TRBV10-3	TRBJ2-3	-	CAIKERDADTQYF	TGTGCCATCAAAGAGCGGGACGCAGATACGCAGTATTTT
-	TRBV7-9	TRBJ2-4	-	CASSLSWRGAKNIQYF	TGTGCCAGCAGCTTATCATGGAGAGGGGCCAAAAACATTCAGTACTTC
TRBD1	TRBV18	TRBJ1-2	once	CASSGNRGMDTYTF	TGTGCCAGCTCAGGAAACAGGGGAATGGATACCTACACCTTC
-	TRBV7-9	TRBJ2-7	-	CASSLGASDEQYF	TGTGCCAGCAGCTTAGGGGCCTCCGACGAGCAGTACTTC
TRBD2	TRBV29-1	TRBJ2-3	-	CSVGIAGEAADTQYF	TGCAGCGTTGGCATAGCGGGAGAAGCGGCAGATACGCAGTATTTT
TRBD1	TRBV6-6	TRBJ2-7	-	CASGTVVYEQYF	TGTGCCAGCGGGACAGTAGTTTACGAGCAGTACTTC
-	TRBV2	TRBJ1-1	-	CASSGLPNTEAFF	TGTGCCAGCAGTGGCCTACCGAACACTGAAGCTTTCTTT
-	TRBV7-8	TRBJ2-2	-	CASSLTRQWNTGELFF	TGTGCCAGCAGCTTAACGCGGCAGTGGAACACCGGGGAGCTGTTTTTT
TRBD1	TRBV7-6	TRBJ1-1	-	CASSLGDSLMNTEAFF	TGTGCCAGCAGCTTAGGGGACAGCTTAATGAACACTGAAGCTTTCTTT
-	TRBV6-1	TRBJ1-1	-	CASSERGGSNTEAFF	TGTGCCAGCAGTGAACGGGGAGGTTCGAACACTGAAGCTTTCTTT
TRBD2	TRBV19	TRBJ2-1	-	CASSTLAGVVNEQFF	TGTGCCAGTAGTACTCTAGCGGGAGTGGTCAATGAGCAGTTCTTC
-	TRBV2	TRBJ2-2	-	CASIQETGELFF	TGTGCCAGCATTCAGGAAACCGGGGAGCTGTTTTTT
-	TRBV27	TRBJ2-4	-	CASSVTRQANIQYF	TGTGCCAGCAGTGTGACTAGGCAGGCGAACATTCAGTACTTC
-	TRBV30	TRBJ1-1	-	CAWTTTGPNTEAFF	TGTGCCTGGACAACGACAGGTCCGAACACTGAAGCTTTCTTT
TRBD2	TRBV6-1	TRBJ2-1	-	CASNALAGGAEQFF	TGTGCCAGCAACGCGCTAGCGGGAGGGGCTGAGCAGTTCTTC
TRBD2	TRBV6-5	TRBJ2-1	-	CASSTTSGSPNEQFF	TGTGCCAGCAGTACGACTAGCGGGAGCCCAAATGAGCAGTTCTTC
TRBD2	TRBV11-3	TRBJ2-3	-	CASSLGTSGFTDTQYF	TGTGCCAGCAGCTTGGGGACTAGCGGGTTCACAGATACGCAGTATTTT
-	TRBV2	TRBJ2-6	-	CASSEASWRSSGANVLTF	TGTGCCAGCAGTGAAGCTTCTTGGCGGTCCTCTGGGGCCAACGTCCTGACTTTC
-	TRBV4-3	TRBJ1-2	-	CASSYRDRITYYGYTF	TGCGCCAGCAGCTATCGAGACAGGATAACGTACTATGGCTACACCTTC